The entry that follows covers one T cell receptor (beta chain) sequence. With 0 bases clipped from V and 9 bases from J, the junction kept 8 bases outside the gene matches. The CDR3 is made up of 14 amino acids. Germline V gene sequence: CDR1 SGHNT, CDR2 YYREEE (reference sequence). TCRdb keeps only in-frame clones here, not all; method: immunoSEQ multiplex PCR. The sample carries about 64,000 clones, 84% recorded once. The sample comes from a study of blood T cell repertoires in COVID-19. Study overall: The samples span acute and convalescent COVID-19 from the United States, Italy and Spain. Sources were T cells, B-cell-depleted T cells, or PBMCs; the material itself was cDNA or gDNA.

This TCR came from a woman aged 60-75 years with acute or convalescent COVID-19. Sequencing input: peripheral blood. The rearrangement links TRBV5-4 to TRBJ2-7; 8 positions agree with TRBD2. The CDR3 region has the DNA TGTGCCAGCAGCTTGGAAGGACTAGCAGGCTTGCAGTACTTC. This sequence encodes CASSLEGLAGLQYF.